This passage covers 15 T cell receptor beta chains from one sample sequenced in a study of T-cell memory formation after mild COVID-19. TCRdb used MiXCR to reprocess the 5' RACE reads, holding one entry per CDR3 protein. The sample lists approximately 350,000 distinct CDR3 sequences, around an eighth seen once, with under 25% in the top ten. The material sequenced was PBMCs or a T cell subset sorted from them (not recorded which). The source is a man younger than 35 who had mild COVID-19 (a few samples of this study predate the infection). Cell type and time point are not known.

The chain recombines TRBV4-1 with TRBJ2-5; TRBD1 or TRBD2 may be the D gene (5 bases each). The J call may be mistaken, given a closer DNA end match to TRBJ2-1. Germline CDR1 MGHRA, CDR2 YSYEKL. The CDR3 has 15 residues. CDR3 sequence (DNA): TGCGCCAGCACCCACTCTAGGGGAGCCTACAATGAGCAGTTCTTC. This gives the protein CASTHSRGAYNEQFF.

This clonotype has only a few counts. The J gene is TRBJ2-5, the V gene TRBV7-9; the D is unclear. V was trimmed by 3 bases and J by 4 bases, leaving 9 bases between them. CDR3 length: 13 residues. Germline V gene lookup returns CDR1 SEHNR and CDR2 FQNEAQ (reference sequence). CDR3 residues: CASSLLGGETQYF. CDR3 in DNA: TGTGCCAGCAGCTTGCTAGGTGGAGAGACCCAGTACTTC. The variable domain in full, with the rest retrieved from reference TRBV7-9 and TRBJ2-5, is DTGVSQNPRHKITKRGQNVTFRCDPISEHNRLYWYRQTLGQGPEFLTYFQNEAQLEKSRLLSDRFSAERPKGSFSTLEIQRTEQGDSAMYLCASSLLGGETQYFGPGTRLLVL.

The CDR3 sequence is CASTPRRGGTEAFF. For the CDR3, the DNA is TGTGCCAGTACCCCCCGGCGCGGGGGCACTGAAGCTTTCTTT. The chain joins TRBV19 to TRBJ1-1, with a weak D call TRBD1 (5 bases). There are 14 residues in the CDR3. Germline V lookup: CDR1 LNHDA, CDR2 SQIVND (reference sequence). Trimming removed 7 bases from V and 4 bases from J, with 16 bases in between.

V usage is TRBV6-1 and J usage is TRBJ1-2; weak D call: TRBD1 (5 bases). The CDR3 is 16 amino acids. Germline CDR1 is MNHNS and CDR2 is SASEGT. Trimming pared 1 base from V and 4 bases from J, leaving 16 bases between. The CDR3 DNA reads as TGTGCCAGCAGTGAAGGGCTGGGACTGATGATCTATGGCTACACCTTC. Its translation is CASSEGLGLMIYGYTF.

The table lists this clonotype with a few counts. This chain joins TRBV6-5 and TRBJ2-2; 10 bases are a match to TRBD2. The CDR3 runs 17 residues. With 0 bases clipped from V and 4 bases from J, the junction kept 5 bases outside the gene matches. CDR1 is MNHEY, CDR2 SVGAGI, per germline. Here the CDR3 DNA reads TGTGCCAGCAGTTACTCGGCTAGCGGGGGAACCACCGGGGAGCTGTTTTTT. As protein: CASSYSASGGTTGELFF.

The V gene is TRBV5-1, the J gene TRBJ2-7; 9 positions agree with TRBD2. The CDR3 totals 15 residues. Germline loops: CDR1 SGHRS, CDR2 YFSETQ. V shed 3 bases and J 3 bases; nucleotides not matched to a gene: 7. The CDR3 reads CASSWDSGGSYEQYF. DNA for the CDR3: TGCGCCAGCAGCTGGGATAGCGGGGGCAGCTACGAGCAGTACTTC.

Only a few counts were recorded for this clonotype. The CDR3 DNA is TGTGCCACCAGTGGGGGGGTCGGGGAGCTGTTTTTT. This encodes CATSGGVGELFF. The V call is TRBV15, the J call TRBJ2-2; 7 bases agree with TRBD2. V lost 6 bases, J lost 7 bases, and 2 bases stayed unmatched. This CDR3 has 12 residues. In germline, CDR1 is LNHNV, CDR2 YYDKDF (reference sequence).

The chain employs TRBV7-9 and TRBJ1-2; TRBD1 is a possible D gene (5 bases). The CDR3 is made up of 11 amino acids. Deletions cut 5 bases from V and 14 bases from J, with 15 bases between. The germline V gene encodes CDR1 SEHNR and CDR2 FQNEAQ (reference sequence). CDR3 nucleotide sequence: TGTGCCAGCAGCGTGGGGACGGATAAAACCTTC. It encodes CASSVGTDKTF. Full variable domain (rest looked up from reference TRBV7-9 and TRBJ1-2): DTGVSQNPRHKITKRGQNVTFRCDPISEHNRLYWYRQTLGQGPEFLTYFQNEAQLEKSRLLSDRFSAERPKGSFSTLEIQRTEQGDSAMYLCASSVGTDKTFGSGTRLTVV.

In its sample, this clonotype was seen a few times. The chain uses TRBV5-6 and TRBJ1-1, with D tentatively TRBD1 (5 bases). Deletions cut 1 base from V and 8 bases from J, with 18 bases between. CDR3 length equals 15 residues. Germline CDR1 reads SGHDT; CDR2 reads YYEEEE. In DNA, the CDR3 is TGTGCCAGCAGCTTGACAGGTCAAGGGTTCACCGAAGCTTTCTTT. Protein sequence: CASSLTGQGFTEAFF.

This clonotype was seen more than once but under ten times. This rearrangement joins TRBV7-6 to TRBJ1-6; tentative D call: TRBD1 (6 bases). Trimming shortened V by 5 bases and J by 5 bases, and 16 bases separated the two germline ends. Germline CDR1 reads SGHVS; CDR2 reads FNYEAQ. The CDR3 extends over 16 amino acids. CDR3 sequence: CASSPRGGPHNSPLHF. The CDR3, as DNA: TGTGCCAGCAGCCCAAGGGGGGGTCCCCATAATTCACCCCTCCACTTT.

This clonotype was seen more than once but under ten times. The chain couples TRBV4-3 to TRBJ1-6; D is perhaps TRBD1 (5 bases). The V end lost 3 bases, the J end lost 11 bases, and 23 bases lay between the germline ends. Germline assignment: CDR1 LGHNA and CDR2 YSLEER. The CDR3 loop spans 17 amino acids. This chain's CDR3 is CASSQAQGRGARAPLHF. In DNA, the CDR3 is TGCGCCAGCAGCCAGGCTCAGGGCAGAGGTGCCCGGGCACCCCTCCACTTT.

This clonotype was observed a handful of times. The chain has TRBV5-1 and TRBJ2-1, with 11 bases matching TRBD2. V dropped 0 bases and J dropped 4; count of bases not matched to a gene: 6. Germline values: CDR1 SGHRS, CDR2 YFSETQ. The CDR3 length is 17 residues. As DNA, the CDR3 is TGCGCCAGCAGCTTGGGGTCACTAGCGGGGGTTTACAATGAGCAGTTCTTC. Protein product: CASSLGSLAGVYNEQFF. The full variable domain, rest sourced from reference TRBV5-1 and TRBJ2-1, is KAGVTQTPRYLIKTRGQQVTLSCSPISGHRSVSWYQQTPGQGLQFLFEYFSETQRNKGNFPGRFSGRQFSNSRSEMNVSTLELGDSALYLCASSLGSLAGVYNEQFFGPGTRLTVL.

The V gene is TRBV11-2, the J gene TRBJ1-5; D not certain. CDR3 length: 13 amino acids. With 6 bases removed from V and 6 bases from J, the gap between germline ends came to 12 bases. Germline CDR1 and CDR2: SGHAT and FQNNGV. The CDR3 region has the DNA TGTGCCAGCAGTTGGGATCGCAGTCAGCCCCAGCATTTT. This encodes CASSWDRSQPQHF. Full variable domain (remainder filled in from reference TRBV11-2 and TRBJ1-5): EAGVAQSPRYKIIEKRQSVAFWCNPISGHATLYWYQQILGQGPKLLIQFQNNGVVDDSQLPKDRFSAERLKGVDSTLKIQPAKLEDSAVYLCASSWDRSQPQHFGDGTRLSIL.

This clonotype was observed a handful of times. The rearrangement uses TRBV4-1 and TRBJ1-1, with no clear D. Germline V CDR1 and CDR2: MGHRA, YSYEKL. This CDR3 spans 12 amino acids. Between the trimmed V and J ends, which lost 1 base and 6 bases, there was a span of 6 bases. CDR3 amino acids: CASSQGNAEAFF. As DNA, the CDR3 is TGCGCCAGCAGCCAAGGTAACGCTGAAGCTTTCTTT.

This clonotype was counted many times. The chain is built from TRBV4-3 and TRBJ2-3; D not resolved. CDR1 and CDR2 (germline): LGHNA, YSLEER. This CDR3 has 16 amino acids. Trimming shortened V by 0 bases and J by 0 bases, and 10 bases separated the two germline ends. The CDR3 is CASSQDGLFSTDTQYF. CDR3 bases: TGCGCCAGCAGCCAAGATGGGCTCTTTAGCACAGATACGCAGTATTTT.